This TCR beta chain is drawn from a study of CD8 T cells in Susac syndrome. A quantity of about 0.5 to 1 ug RNA underwent reverse transcription using random hexamers. TCRdb recomputed calls from the immunoSEQ multiplex PCR reads with MiXCR, one row per CDR3 protein. The table includes some 260,000 distinct CDR3 sequences, approximately 84% detected once. V lost 0 bases and J 1 base, leaving 9 bases between the germline ends. The V gene's germline CDR1 is MGHRA and CDR2 YSYEKL. There are 15 residues in the CDR3. Sequencing was done on a sample of CD8+ T cells from PBMCs. The chain carries TRBV4-1 and TRBJ1-1; D uncertain. The receptor's source is a human donor with multiple sclerosis. This chain's CDR3 is CASSQDPRGNTEAFF. The DNA of the CDR3 is TGCGCCAGCAGCCAAGATCCCCGGGGGAACACTGAAGCTTTCTTT.